The subject of this entry is one T cell receptor (beta chain). Its antigen is unknown. The record originates from a study of cytomegalovirus exposure and HLA in healthy donors. Study context: In a later analysis, it was reported that the roughly 130 validation repertoires had been produced on the same platform as the 550 to 700 repertoires belonging to the first cohort. Regarding the study as a whole: It was approximately 170 TCR beta chains that were listed as cytomegalovirus-associated.

Germline assignment: CDR1 SGHTA and CDR2 FQGTGA. V gave up 5 bases and J gave up 8 bases, with 18 bases separating them. The CDR3 is 14 residues long. Libraries were prepared by immunoSEQ multiplex PCR; TCRdb keeps only in-frame clonotypes and omits some of them. The sample lists 60,000 to 75,000 clones; roughly 96% were seen once. The sequencing input was PBMCs. This TCR derives from a man between 18 and 35 years old in good health and CMV-seronegative. V usage is TRBV7-3 and J usage is TRBJ1-2; D remains unclear. Here the CDR3 DNA reads TGTGCCAGCAGCCCCAAAGTGCCGGGAGAGGGCTACACCTTC. Residues: CASSPKVPGEGYTF.